One and the same sample provided the 32 T cell receptor beta chains below, sequenced in a study of blood T cell repertoires in COVID-19. The table came from immunoSEQ multiplex PCR; TCRdb's copy has only in-frame clones and leaves some out. The data contain tens of thousands of clones, over 80% of them singletons. The sample was peripheral blood. Receptors were obtained from a human donor in a cohort sampled during active COVID-19.

The V and J genes are TRBV6-6 and TRBJ1-2; maybe TRBD1 (5 bases). V lost 6 bases, J lost 8 bases, and 19 bases lay in between. Germline CDR1 MNHNY, CDR2 SVGAGI (reference sequence). The CDR3 is made up of 14 amino acids. CDR3 sequence reads: CASRREGTEGGYTF. The CDR3 DNA is TGTGCCAGCAGGAGAGAGGGGACGGAGGGAGGCTACACCTTC.

This rearrangement joins TRBV5-1 to TRBJ1-2; weak D call: TRBD1 (6 bases). This CDR3 region has 15 residues. Germline V gene lookup returns CDR1 SGHRS and CDR2 YFSETQ. The V and J ends lost 4 bases and 1 base respectively, with 14 bases between them. CDR3 nucleotides: TGCGCCAGCAGCGAGGACAGATGGGATAACTATGGCTACACCTTC. It encodes CASSEDRWDNYGYTF. Full variable domain (missing parts from reference TRBV5-1 and TRBJ1-2): KAGVTQTPRYLIKTRGQQVTLSCSPISGHRSVSWYQQTPGQGLQFLFEYFSETQRNKGNFPGRFSGRQFSNSRSEMNVSTLELGDSALYLCASSEDRWDNYGYTFGSGTRLTVV.

V gene TRBV5-1 combines with J gene TRBJ1-4; the D is unclear. This CDR3 comprises 14 residues. V was clipped by 5 bases and J by 2 bases, with 10 bases between them. Germline-derived CDR1 and CDR2 are SGHRS and YFSETQ. For the CDR3, the DNA is TGCGCCAGCAGAGAGAGTCCCACTAATGAAAAACTGTTTTTT. Translated: CASRESPTNEKLFF.

The rearrangement links TRBV6-2 or TRBV6-3 to TRBJ1-2, with no clear D. With 5 bases removed from V and 1 base from J, the gap between germline ends came to 14 bases. The germline gives CDR1 MNHEY, CDR2 SVGEGT. This CDR3 spans 15 amino acids. CDR3 coding DNA: TGTGCCAGCAGTCCCTACGCCGGGAGTAACTATGGCTACACCTTC. Translation: CASSPYAGSNYGYTF.

This clone was seen a single time. The chain carries TRBV6-6 and TRBJ1-3; maybe TRBD1 (6 bases). The length of the CDR3 is 19 residues. Germline V lookup: CDR1 MNHNY, CDR2 SVGAGI (reference sequence). Trimming removed 6 bases at V and 2 bases at J, with 26 bases between. The CDR3 DNA is TGTGCCAGCAGCTCAATCCGGGACAAGGGGCTTTGGACTGGAAACACCATATATTTT. Its translation: CASSSIRDKGLWTGNTIYF.

The chain recombines TRBV19 with TRBJ1-5; D perhaps matches TRBD1 (6 bases). Per the germline V gene, CDR1 is LNHDA and CDR2 is SQIVND (reference sequence). V was cut by 4 bases and J by 0 bases, with 25 bases left in between. The CDR3 contains 20 residues. CDR3 sequence (DNA): TGTGCCAGTAGTAATATCCGCGCGAGGGGGAAGATCTCTAGCAATCAGCCCCAGCATTTT. Its translation: CASSNIRARGKISSNQPQHF.

DNA for the CDR3: TGTGCCAGCAGCGGGGGACAGAGAAATCAGCCCCAGCATTTT. This sequence encodes CASSGGQRNQPQHF. V usage is TRBV5-6 and J usage is TRBJ1-5, with TRBD1 identical over 7 bases. The CDR3 is 14 residues long. CDR1 and CDR2 (germline): SGHDT, YYEEEE. V dropped 4 bases and J dropped 4; count of bases not matched to a gene: 5.

V is TRBV28 and J is TRBJ2-7; D gene ambiguous. The CDR3 sequence is 12 residues long. Trimming took 2 bases from V and 6 from J, leaving 8 bases between them. The germline gives CDR1 MDHEN, CDR2 SYDVKM. The DNA of the CDR3 is TGTGCCAGCAGTTTAGGGCTCCGCGAGCAGTACTTC. It encodes CASSLGLREQYF.

This clone is a singleton in its sample. This sequence joins TRBV5-1 and TRBJ2-7; tentatively, D is TRBD2 (7 bases). This CDR3 spans 14 amino acids. V was cut by 0 bases and J by 6 bases, with 13 bases left in between. Germline loops: CDR1 SGHRS, CDR2 YFSETQ. The DNA for the CDR3 is TGCGCCAGCAGCTTGGCGGGGGGCGCGGGCGAGCAGTACTTC. It codes for CASSLAGGAGEQYF.

This clone showed up just once. V gene TRBV10-1 combines with J gene TRBJ2-3, with a possible D match to TRBD2 (7 bases). Per the germline V gene, CDR1 is WNHNN and CDR2 is SYGVQD (reference sequence). The CDR3 spans 13 residues. Trimming removed 6 bases at V and 6 bases at J, with 13 bases between. CDR3 residues: CASRGGAVDTQYF. DNA of the CDR3: TGCGCCAGCAGGGGGGGGGCGGTGGATACGCAGTATTTT.

V is TRBV10-3 and J is TRBJ2-1; 10 nucleotides agree with TRBD2. This CDR3 has 13 residues. The V gene's germline CDR1 is ENHRY and CDR2 SYGVKD. The junction had 4 bases not matched to a gene; V was cut back by 5 bases and J by 9 bases. The CDR3 spells CAISSGREGEQFF. DNA of the CDR3: TGTGCCATCAGTAGCGGGAGGGAGGGTGAGCAGTTCTTC.

The V and J genes are TRBV30 and TRBJ2-1; D is possibly TRBD1 (5 bases). This CDR3 spans 12 amino acids. The V and J ends lost 1 base and 4 bases respectively, with 5 bases between them. The germline CDR1 and CDR2 sequences are GTSNPN and SVGIG (reference sequence). DNA for the CDR3: TGTGCCTGGAGTGGACAGTACAATGAGCAGTTCTTC. Protein product: CAWSGQYNEQFF. The entire variable domain, with the rest obtained from reference TRBV30 and TRBJ2-1, is as follows: SQTIHQWPATLVQPVGSPLSLECTVEGTSNPNLYWYRQAAGRGLQLLFYSVGIGQISSEVPQNLSASRPQDRQFILSSKKLLLSDSGFYLCAWSGQYNEQFFGPGTRLTVL.

This chain connects TRBV7-3 to TRBJ2-1, with a tentative D call TRBD2 (6 bases). V was pared by 4 bases and J by 7 bases, with 11 bases between. This CDR3 region has 13 residues. Germline values: CDR1 SGHTA, CDR2 FQGTGA. Here the CDR3 reads CASSSGLPNEQFF. The CDR3 DNA reads as TGTGCCAGCAGCTCTGGACTACCAAATGAGCAGTTCTTC.

This clone came up once. This chain connects TRBV5-1 to TRBJ1-5; a possible D gene is TRBD1 (5 bases). Trimming left V 0 bases short and J 4 bases short, with 11 bases between. CDR1 is SGHRS, CDR2 YFSETQ, per germline. The CDR3 spans 15 residues. In DNA, the CDR3 is TGCGCCAGCAGCTTGGTTGCAGGGCCGAATCAGCCCCAGCATTTT. It codes for CASSLVAGPNQPQHF.

This chain uses TRBV5-1 with TRBJ1-1, with 7 bases fitting TRBD1. The CDR3 covers 15 residues. The germline CDR1 and CDR2 sequences are SGHRS and YFSETQ. Trimming removed 0 bases from V and 1 base from J; junction bases left unmatched: 3. The CDR3 bases are TGCGCCAGCAGCTTGGCGACAGGGCCGAACACTGAAGCTTTCTTT. Its translation is CASSLATGPNTEAFF.

The chain recombines TRBV6-6 with TRBJ2-2; 7 nucleotides agree with TRBD1. CDR3 length equals 16 residues. Germline trimming cut 2 bases from V and 1 base from J; bases unmatched to any gene: 4. Germline V gene sequence: CDR1 MNHNY, CDR2 SVGAGI (reference sequence). This chain's CDR3 is CASSYGQGVNTGELFF. Written as DNA, the CDR3 is TGTGCCAGCAGTTACGGGCAGGGGGTGAACACCGGGGAGCTGTTTTTT.

The chain employs TRBV19 and TRBJ1-4; D not resolved. The CDR3 length is 13 residues. CDR1 and CDR2 (germline): LNHDA, SQIVND (reference sequence). The V gene lost 7 bases and the J gene lost 3 bases, with 9 bases spanning the gap. CDR3 sequence (DNA): TGTGCCAGTAAGAGGCAGCCTAATGAAAAACTGTTTTTT. Its protein product is CASKRQPNEKLFF.

The chain combines TRBV4-1 with TRBJ1-3, with D hard to call. The CDR3 consists of 17 residues. V dropped 1 base and J dropped 1 base, with 14 bases sitting between them. Germline CDR1 is MGHRA and CDR2 is YSYEKL. CDR3 DNA sequence: TGCGCCAGCAGCCAAGCCGACACAACGTTTTCTGGAAACACCATATATTTT. Translated: CASSQADTTFSGNTIYF.

This clone showed up just a few times. The chain combines TRBV5-4 with TRBJ1-2; D not resolved. Germline CDR1 SGHNT, CDR2 YYREEE (reference sequence). V lost 0 bases and J lost 8, with 11 bases in between. There are 13 residues in the CDR3. CDR3 loop: CASSLAMQSGYTF. The CDR3 nucleotides are TGTGCCAGCAGCTTGGCAATGCAGTCGGGCTACACCTTC.

The rearrangement links TRBV9 to TRBJ1-3, with 7 bases fitting TRBD1. The CDR3 is 18 amino acids. V lost 0 bases to trimming and J lost 0 bases; unmatched junction nucleotides: 9. The germline gives CDR1 SGDLS, CDR2 YYNGEE. The CDR3 nucleotides read TGTGCCAGCAGCGTAGCTACTGGGACAGCCCGCTCTGGAAACACCATATATTTT. Its protein product is CASSVATGTARSGNTIYF.

This chain connects TRBV19 to TRBJ2-3; maybe TRBD2 (6 bases). The CDR3 totals 13 residues. V lost 4 bases and J lost 4, with 9 bases in between. CDR1 and CDR2 from the germline V gene are LNHDA and SQIVND (reference sequence). CDR3 in DNA: TGTGCCAGTAGTAAGGGACTGCCAGATACGCAGTATTTT. This translates into CASSKGLPDTQYF.

The rearrangement links TRBV2 to TRBJ1-5; D is unresolved. V lost 5 bases and J 6 bases, leaving 14 bases between the germline ends. This CDR3 has 14 residues. Looked up from germline, CDR1 is SNHLY and CDR2 is FYNNEI. The CDR3, as DNA: TGTGCCAGCAGTCCCGGGAGGATAGGTCAGCCCCAGCATTTT. It codes for CASSPGRIGQPQHF.

This rearrangement joins TRBV9 to TRBJ2-3, with 10 bases lining up with TRBD2. V shed 0 bases, J shed 0 bases, and the junction held 7 bases outside the gene matches. Germline V gene sequence: CDR1 SGDLS, CDR2 YYNGEE. The CDR3 has 18 amino acids. CDR3 in DNA: TGTGCCAGCAGCGTAGAAGCTAGCGGGAGACGGAGCACAGATACGCAGTATTTT. The encoded protein is CASSVEASGRRSTDTQYF.

The chain couples TRBV6-5 to TRBJ2-7, with D unresolved. From germline, CDR1 is MNHEY and CDR2 SVGAGI. Trimming left V 0 bases short and J 3 bases short, with 12 bases between. There are 15 residues in the CDR3. CDR3 nucleotide sequence: TGTGCCAGCAGTTACTCGCAGGCAGTAGGCTACGAGCAGTACTTC. Amino acids: CASSYSQAVGYEQYF.

Here the CDR3 DNA reads TGTGCCAGCAGTTATATGCGGCAAAATCAGCCCCAGCATTTT. It is translated as CASSYMRQNQPQHF. V gene TRBV6-2 or TRBV6-3 combines with J gene TRBJ1-5; D is undetermined. CDR3 length: 14 amino acids. Trimming removed 3 bases from V and 4 bases from J, with 10 bases in between. Germline CDR1 is MNHEY and CDR2 is SVGEGT.

The gene calls are TRBV18 and TRBJ1-2, with D perhaps matching TRBD1 (6 bases). Trimming took 3 bases from V and 5 from J, leaving 13 bases between them. The CDR3 is made up of 14 amino acids. The germline CDR1 and CDR2 sequences are KGHSH and LQKENI. The CDR3 loop reads CASSPGGGAYGYTF. The CDR3 nucleotides read TGTGCCAGCTCACCCGGCGGGGGGGCGTATGGCTACACCTTC.

The CDR3 nucleotides are TGTGCCAGCACTTCACTCAACAGGGGGACGGGGAATGAAGCTTTCTTT. It encodes CASTSLNRGTGNEAFF. The rearrangement uses TRBV2 and TRBJ1-1, with 8 bases fitting TRBD1. J gave up 7 bases and V 7 bases, and 17 bases lay outside the gene matches. Germline CDR1 is SNHLY and CDR2 is FYNNEI. The CDR3 consists of 16 residues.

This clone was seen just once. The J gene is TRBJ2-3, the V gene TRBV4-3, with 9 positions matching TRBD2. V shed 0 bases, J shed 1 base, and the junction held 5 bases outside the gene matches. This CDR3 comprises 17 residues. Germline-derived CDR1 and CDR2 are LGHNA and YSLEER. The chain's CDR3 is CASSQDLLAGGTDTQYF. Written as DNA, the CDR3 is TGCGCCAGCAGCCAAGATCTATTAGCGGGGGGCACAGATACGCAGTATTTT.

V is TRBV6-5 and J is TRBJ2-5, with 9 bases lining up with TRBD2. The ends lost 5 bases at V and 5 bases at J; junction bases unmatched: 6. This CDR3 is 14 amino acids long. Germline CDR1 and CDR2: MNHEY and SVGAGI. The CDR3 protein is CASSRLAVGETQYF. CDR3 DNA sequence: TGTGCCAGCAGTCGACTAGCGGTGGGGGAGACCCAGTACTTC.

The chain combines TRBV28 with TRBJ1-3; no reliable D call. CDR3 length: 14 residues. Per the germline V gene, CDR1 is MDHEN and CDR2 is SYDVKM. V lost 3 bases, J lost 0 bases, and 6 bases lay in between. CDR3 sequence (DNA): TGTGCCAGCAGTTTCGAGGGCTCTGGAAACACCATATATTTT. It specifies CASSFEGSGNTIYF.

The J gene is TRBJ2-1, the V gene TRBV5-4; tentatively, D is TRBD2 (6 bases). The CDR3 is 15 residues long. Germline-derived CDR1 and CDR2 are SGHNT and YYREEE (reference sequence). V gave up 0 bases and J gave up 2 bases, with 9 bases separating them. CDR3 sequence reads: CASSLDQRAYNEQFF. In DNA, the CDR3 is TGTGCCAGCAGCTTGGATCAGCGGGCCTACAATGAGCAGTTCTTC. The full variable domain, in which reference TRBV5-4 and TRBJ2-1 provide the parts outside the CDR3, is ETGVTQSPTHLIKTRGQQVTLRCSSQSGHNTVSWYQQALGQGPQFIFQYYREEENGRGNFPPRFSGLQFPNYSSELNVNALELDDSALYLCASSLDQRAYNEQFFGPGTRLTVL.

The chain couples TRBV28 to TRBJ2-7; no firm D call. CDR3 size: 16 residues. The V gene lost 6 bases and the J gene lost 1 base, with 19 bases spanning the gap. Germline V gene data show CDR1 as MDHEN and CDR2 as SYDVKM. CDR3 in amino acids: CASSPIRRGGSYEQYF. The CDR3 DNA follows: TGTGCCAGCAGCCCCATCAGACGAGGTGGGTCCTACGAGCAGTACTTC.